One sample yielded the 24 T cell receptor beta chains listed below, sequenced in a study of siplizumab effects on memory and regulatory T cells. Method: immunoSEQ multiplex PCR; TCRdb's copy keeps in-frame clones and lacks some. The repertoire holds under 70,000 clones, 79% seen once, with about 0.42% in the top ten. Material: memory CD4+ T cells sorted from blood. Receptor source: a human donor in good health.

V and J are TRBV19 and TRBJ2-7; TRBD1 is a possible D gene (5 bases). V was pared by 7 bases and J by 3 bases, with 16 bases between. Germline CDR1 and CDR2: LNHDA and SQIVND (reference sequence). The length of the CDR3 is 14 residues. For the CDR3, the DNA is TGTGCCAGTAAGAGACAGAGAGCTGACTACGAGCAGTACTTC. It codes for CASKRQRADYEQYF.

V gene TRBV27 combines with J gene TRBJ2-6, with 7 bases aligning to TRBD1. Germline assignment: CDR1 MNHEY and CDR2 SMNVEV (reference sequence). J gave up 0 bases and V 6 bases, and 11 bases lay outside the gene matches. CDR3 length: 18 residues. The CDR3 DNA sequence: TGTGCCAGCAGGGAAACCGGGACAGCAAGCTCTGGGGCCAACGTCCTGACTTTC. Translating it yields CASRETGTASSGANVLTF.

This chain links TRBV7-2 with TRBJ1-6; TRBD1 aligns across 8 bases. V gave up 5 bases and J gave up 10 bases; unmatched junction bases: 13. Germline V gives CDR1 SGHTA, CDR2 FQGNSA. CDR3 length: 16 residues. CDR3: CASSHPGGRYISPLHF. As DNA, the CDR3 is TGTGCCAGCAGCCACCCAGGGGGCCGATATATCTCACCCCTCCACTTT.

The chain has TRBV25-1 and TRBJ1-2, with 8 bases fitting TRBD1. Germline V CDR1 and CDR2: MGHDK, SYGVNS. The CDR3 spans 14 residues. The V gene end was trimmed by 7 bases and the J gene end by 2 bases; junction bases not matched to a gene: 6. The CDR3 sequence: CASIRDRINYGYTF. For the CDR3, the DNA is TGTGCCAGCATACGGGACAGGATCAACTATGGCTACACCTTC.

The chain carries TRBV5-1 and TRBJ2-2, with D possibly called TRBD1 or TRBD2 (5 bases each). V was trimmed by 0 bases and J by 5 bases, leaving 8 bases between them. CDR1 and CDR2 (germline): SGHRS, YFSETQ. The CDR3 length is 14 residues. The CDR3 reads CASSLVWGTGELFF. CDR3 sequence (DNA): TGCGCCAGCAGCTTGGTTTGGGGGACCGGGGAGCTGTTTTTT.

The V call is TRBV30, the J call TRBJ1-2; D is uncertain. The ends were cut back, 0 bases at V and 5 bases at J, with 10 bases in the middle. In germline, CDR1 is GTSNPN, CDR2 SVGIG (reference sequence). There are 13 residues in the CDR3. The DNA for the CDR3 is TGTGCCTGGAGTGTAACCGGGAGGTATGGCTACACCTTC. Translation: CAWSVTGRYGYTF.

This rearrangement joins TRBV5-1 to TRBJ2-1; 7 nucleotides agree with TRBD2. CDR3 size: 15 residues. J lost 6 bases, V lost 5 bases, and 11 bases had no gene match. In germline, CDR1 is SGHRS, CDR2 YFSETQ. The chain's CDR3 is CASRAPSGVSNEQFF. CDR3 nucleotide sequence: TGCGCCAGCAGGGCCCCGAGCGGGGTAAGCAATGAGCAGTTCTTC.

The chain couples TRBV19 to TRBJ1-2, with 8 bases matching TRBD1. The V and J ends lost 8 bases and 8 bases, in that order; junction bases with no gene match: 16. CDR1 is LNHDA, CDR2 SQIVND, per germline (reference sequence). The length of the CDR3 is 15 residues. Here the CDR3 reads CASLNTGQGVRGYTF. The CDR3 DNA reads as TGTGCCAGTCTGAATACAGGACAGGGAGTGAGAGGCTACACCTTC. The complete variable domain, with remaining parts taken from reference TRBV19 and TRBJ1-2, reads DGGITQSPKYLFRKEGQNVTLSCEQNLNHDAMYWYRQDPGQGLRLIYYSQIVNDFQKGDIAEGYSVSREKKESFPLTVTSAQKNPTAFYLCASLNTGQGVRGYTFGSGTRLTVV.

V is TRBV5-1 and J is TRBJ1-2; D unclear. Trimming cost V 0 bases and J 4 bases, with 19 bases left between them. The CDR3 runs 17 residues. The germline V gene has CDR1 SGHRS and CDR2 YFSETQ. CDR3 bases: TGCGCCAGCAGCTTGGTTTCCGGGGAACGAACGTCCTATGGCTACACCTTC. Translation gives CASSLVSGERTSYGYTF.

The table lists this clone with a count of one. The chain links TRBV2 to TRBJ2-3; D perhaps matches TRBD2 (6 bases). Germline loops: CDR1 SNHLY, CDR2 FYNNEI. V lost 7 bases to trimming and J lost 6 bases, with 11 bases between them. The CDR3 covers 12 residues. Written as DNA, the CDR3 is TGTGCCAGCAACAGTGGGGGGGATACGCAGTATTTT. Residues: CASNSGGDTQYF.

The rearrangement uses TRBV28 and TRBJ2-7; a weak D match, TRBD2 (7 bases). V lost 6 bases and J 1 base, leaving 16 bases between the germline ends. Germline V gene lookup returns CDR1 MDHEN and CDR2 SYDVKM. The CDR3 is 15 residues long. CDR3 nucleotides: TGTGCCAGCAGACCCGAGGGGGGGCGATCCTACGAGCAGTACTTC. This sequence encodes CASRPEGGRSYEQYF.

This clone is a singleton in its sample. CDR3 sequence (DNA): TGCGCCAGCAGCTTGGGCAGGAATACTAACTATGGCTACACCTTC. Its protein product is CASSLGRNTNYGYTF. The chain carries TRBV5-1 and TRBJ1-2, with unresolved D. The germline CDR1 and CDR2 sequences are SGHRS and YFSETQ. V shed 0 bases and J shed 0 bases, with 9 bases lying between them. CDR3 length: 15 amino acids.

The chain links TRBV11-3 to TRBJ1-2; D is ambiguous. The CDR3 runs to 15 residues. Deletions cut 8 bases from V and 3 bases from J, with 19 bases between. Germline values: CDR1 SGHNT, CDR2 YENEEA. CDR3 coding DNA: TGTGCCAGCGGTACGGGATGGGATTTGGACTATGGCTACACCTTC. Amino acid sequence: CASGTGWDLDYGYTF. Filled out from reference TRBV11-3 and TRBJ1-2, the complete variable domain reads EAGVVQSPRYKIIEKKQPVAFWCNPISGHNTLYWYLQNLGQGPELLIRYENEEAVDDSQLPKDRFSAERLKGVDSTLKIQPAELGDSAVYLCASGTGWDLDYGYTFGSGTRLTVV.

This rearrangement joins TRBV6-6 to TRBJ1-2; D might be TRBD1 (6 bases). Germline V gene data show CDR1 as MNHNY and CDR2 as SVGAGI (reference sequence). Trimming took off 7 bases at V and 5 bases at J, with 8 bases between the two ends. The CDR3 runs to 11 residues. CDR3 protein: CASKGEYGYTF. In nucleotides, the CDR3 is TGTGCCAGCAAGGGGGAATATGGCTACACCTTC.

V gene TRBV6-1 combines with J gene TRBJ1-6; a possible D gene is TRBD1 (5 bases). Germline CDR1 MNHNS, CDR2 SASEGT. The CDR3 covers 15 residues. Trimming took 3 bases from V and 7 from J, leaving 13 bases between them. The CDR3 reads CASSETASPNSPLHF. CDR3 bases: TGTGCCAGCAGTGAGACAGCCTCCCCGAATTCACCCCTCCACTTT.

Many counts were recorded for this clone. The chain carries TRBV11-3 and TRBJ2-6; possibly TRBD1 for D (5 bases). The V end was cut by 5 bases, the J end by 4 bases, with 12 bases between. The length of the CDR3 is 15 residues. Germline CDR1 reads SGHNT; CDR2 reads YENEEA. Here the CDR3 reads CASSLGVSGANVLTF. DNA for the CDR3: TGTGCCAGCAGCCTAGGGGTTTCCGGGGCCAACGTCCTGACTTTC.

CDR3 in amino acids: CASSPLGGGDNEQFF. CDR3 nucleotide sequence: TGTGCCAGCAGCCCCCTGGGGGGTGGGGACAATGAGCAGTTCTTC. J is TRBJ2-1 and V is TRBV7-3; a possible D gene is TRBD2 (6 bases). Trimming pared 5 bases from V and 5 bases from J, leaving 16 bases between. This CDR3 has 15 amino acids. Germline lookup yields CDR1 SGHTA and CDR2 FQGTGA.

The V and J genes are TRBV2 and TRBJ2-1; 8 positions match TRBD2. CDR1 SNHLY and CDR2 FYNNEI come from the germline V gene. V trimming: 7 bases; J trimming: 8 bases; junction bases outside the gene matches: 4. The CDR3 runs 12 residues. CDR3 DNA sequence: TGTGCCAGCAAGGTTAGCGGGGATGAGCAGTTCTTC. As protein: CASKVSGDEQFF.

The V gene is TRBV25-1, the J gene TRBJ2-5; 7 nucleotides agree with TRBD2. Unmatched junction bases numbered 3, after V lost 5 bases and J lost 3 bases. The CDR3 spans 13 residues. The germline V gene has CDR1 MGHDK and CDR2 SYGVNS. The CDR3 sequence: CASSSGAKETQYF. DNA for the CDR3: TGTGCCAGCAGTAGCGGGGCCAAAGAGACCCAGTACTTC.

A word on this clone: The same CDR3 is also encoded by other DNA sequences in this sample. The V gene is TRBV9, the J gene TRBJ2-2, with 8 bases matching TRBD2. The CDR3 is 15 amino acids. CDR1 SGDLS and CDR2 YYNGEE come from the germline V gene. Trimming took 3 bases from V and 2 from J; bases not matched to a gene: 3. CDR3 in amino acids: CASSGGLANTGELFF. CDR3 coding DNA: TGTGCCAGCAGCGGAGGACTAGCAAACACCGGGGAGCTGTTTTTT.

The CDR3: CASSYSDRVPYEQYF. The CDR3 DNA sequence: TGTGCCAGCAGCTACTCGGACAGGGTCCCCTACGAGCAGTACTTC. J is TRBJ2-7 and V is TRBV7-9; 8 nucleotides align to TRBD1. This CDR3 comprises 15 residues. V lost 4 bases and J lost 2; bases outside the gene matches: 7. Germline V gene data show CDR1 as SEHNR and CDR2 as FQNEAQ (reference sequence).

This chain uses TRBV2 with TRBJ2-7, with a possible D match to TRBD2 (7 bases). Germline V gene data show CDR1 as SNHLY and CDR2 as FYNNEI. V lost 9 bases and J lost 2, with 14 bases in between. The CDR3 spans 13 residues. This chain's CDR3 is CARIGGGTYEQYF. CDR3 in DNA: TGTGCCAGGATAGGGGGGGGTACCTACGAGCAGTACTTC.

This sequence joins TRBV7-3 and TRBJ1-1; TRBD1 aligns across 8 bases. The V gene's germline CDR1 is SGHTA and CDR2 FQGTGA. V lost 3 bases and J lost 4; bases outside the gene matches: 4. This CDR3 contains 14 residues. The CDR3 spells CASSFGDRSTEAFF. CDR3 DNA sequence: TGTGCCAGCAGCTTTGGGGACAGGTCCACTGAAGCTTTCTTT. The full variable domain, its missing parts supplied by reference TRBV7-3 and TRBJ1-1, is GAGVSQTPSNKVTEKGKYVELRCDPISGHTALYWYRQSLGQGPEFLIYFQGTGAADDSGLPNDRFFAVRPEGSVSTLKIQRTERGDSAVYLCASSFGDRSTEAFFGQGTRLTVV.

This sequence joins TRBV7-2 and TRBJ2-5; either TRBD1 or TRBD2 may fit D (5 bases each). The germline V gene has CDR1 SGHTA and CDR2 FQGNSA. CDR3 size: 15 residues. Trimming took off 5 bases at V and 1 base at J, with 14 bases between the two ends. The CDR3 nucleotides are TGTGCCAGCAGCGTACAGTTGGGGGTCCAAGAGACCCAGTACTTC. This codes for CASSVQLGVQETQYF.